This T cell receptor beta chain was observed in a study of monozygotic twins with inflammatory bowel disease. The CDR3 totals 14 residues. Germline CDR1 is SGHTA and CDR2 is FQGNSA. The authors isolated total RNA from whole blood without sorting T cells. General study findings and limits: For IBD patients, clonotypes shared with others were fewer than for healthy twins, especially with disease activity.

As concerns this clonotype: Its matching antigen is unknown.

PCR of TCRalpha and TCRbeta cDNA was nested, with two rounds of 16 and 9 cycles. Reprocessing the 5' RACE reads, TCRdb reports a single entry for every CDR3 protein and omits DNA. This table holds 95,000 to 110,000 distinct CDR3 sequences. The rearrangement links TRBV7-2 to TRBJ2-5; TCRdb lists TRBD1, though no DNA is available to test this call. This TCR was sampled from a human donor with ulcerative colitis or Crohn's disease, or a healthy co-twin of an affected twin (not recorded which). Sequencing used blood. This CDR3 reads CASSPRTGRKTQYF.